The 5 T cell receptor beta chains given below trace back to one sample, sequenced in a study of pediatric ulcerative colitis. The repertoire was sequenced with immunoSEQ multiplex PCR; TCRdb's copy has only in-frame clones and lacks some. The sample lists over 20,000 clones; about 71% were seen once. During colonoscopy, one to two rectal pinch biopsies were collected. Input material: gut tissue. These receptors came from a boy between 10 and 17 years old with severe ulcerative colitis.

This clone was seen a handful of times. The V gene is TRBV5-1, the J gene TRBJ1-5, with D possibly TRBD1 on 6 matching bases. CDR3 length: 19 residues. Germline V CDR1 and CDR2: SGHRS, YFSETQ. With 3 bases removed from V and 0 bases from J, the gap between germline ends came to 22 bases. CDR3 in DNA: TGCGCCAGCAGCTCCCCCACCGACAGGACGGATTATAGCAATCAGCCCCAGCATTTT. It specifies CASSSPTDRTDYSNQPQHF.

The chain carries TRBV4-3 and TRBJ2-7; D gene uncertain. Trimming cost V 0 bases and J 5 bases, with 14 bases left between them. This CDR3 spans 15 amino acids. CDR1 and CDR2 from the germline V gene are LGHNA and YSLEER. Here the CDR3 reads CASSQDRTLGNEQYF. The CDR3 coding sequence is TGCGCCAGCAGCCAAGATCGGACCCTCGGCAACGAGCAGTACTTC.

This rearrangement joins TRBV5-8 to TRBJ1-2; a weak D match, TRBD1 (5 bases). There are 17 residues in the CDR3. Trimming removed 4 bases from V and 0 bases from J, with 19 bases in between. Germline loops: CDR1 SGHTS, CDR2 YDEGEE. Here the CDR3 DNA reads TGTGCCAGCAGCCTTCGGGGGGGACGGGAAGCTAACTATGGCTACACCTTC. Translated, it gives CASSLRGGREANYGYTF.

V and J are TRBV6-5 and TRBJ2-3; 9 positions agree with TRBD2. J gave up 4 bases and V 2 bases, and 7 bases lay outside the gene matches. This CDR3 region has 16 residues. Germline CDR1 reads MNHEY; CDR2 reads SVGAGI. DNA for the CDR3: TGTGCCAGCAGTTACGGGGTAGCGGGGGTCCCAGATACGCAGTATTTT. Its protein is CASSYGVAGVPDTQYF.

J is TRBJ2-2 and V is TRBV6-6; 9 bases match TRBD2. The CDR3 runs to 16 residues. V was pared by 7 bases and J by 7 bases, with 13 bases of the junction left unmatched. Looked up from germline, CDR1 is MNHNY and CDR2 is SVGAGI (reference sequence). CDR3 amino acids: CASTPRGASGIGELFF. The CDR3 coding sequence is TGTGCCAGCACCCCCCGTGGGGCTAGCGGGATCGGGGAGCTGTTTTTT.